This T cell receptor (beta chain) emerged from a study of blood T cells in healthy people across ages (dated by TCRdb to about 2015). Looking at the study overall: Template switching captured roughly one uniquely barcoded TCR beta cDNA molecule per two T cells in model experiments. The study measured age-related changes in TCR beta repertoire diversity using deep sequencing normalized with unique cDNA molecular identifiers. The donors were split into four age groups: young (average around 17 years), middle-aged (roughly 42), aged (about 56) and long-lived (approximately 80). To avoid experimental bias, donors of different ages were distributed randomly across sequencing lanes. For two donors (one aged 18 to 30 and one aged 80 or older), the study analyzed two additional independent replicas of 1 million unique cDNA reads from the same blood draw.

CDR1 and CDR2, per the germline V gene (reference sequence), are LGHDT and YNNKEL. Clipping removes 3 bases from V and 2 bases from J, with 3 as the unmatched junction base count. The CDR3 numbers 15 residues from cysteine through phenylalanine. Kept here is only the CDR3 DNA, which spans 45 bases and is read in frame from base 1. The paper as a whole reports these results and caveats: Total diversity estimates from one million sequenced T cells were considered lower bounds and underestimates. A strong correlation was found between observed TCR beta diversity and the percentage of naive T cells measured by flow cytometry. Since profiling was done on bulk unsorted PBMCs, naive and antigen-experienced compartments could not be conclusively compared. As age increased, observed TCR beta diversity per million T cells dropped in a roughly linear way, and a significant reduction was already evident by age about 36. Donor CMV infection status was unknown, potentially confounding age-related changes in expanded clonotypes. The long-lived group showed more naive CD4+ T cells, fewer expanded clones and increased TCR diversity than the aged group, suggesting age selection.

In the case of this clonotype: This receptor's antigen is unknown. There are no base qualities to consult, and no much larger clone falls within one base.

Library preparation used 5' RACE. This sample was sequenced with an Illumina HiSeq 2500. A second about 7 to 12 cycle PCR used a sample-barcoded 5' primer and a J-beta primer mix. Each TCR beta cDNA molecule received a unique molecular identifier from a template-switch 5' adaptor carrying 12 random nucleotides. Each sample yielded at least 2.5 million CDR3-containing paired-end reads. All of the RNA was converted into first-strand cDNA using the Mint cDNA synthesis kit, with a TRBC-specific oligonucleotide serving as the primer. All cDNA was treated with uracil-DNA glycosylase and then went through a first 18-cycle PCR with the universal primers M1SS and BC2_uni_R. Under the source paper's analysis protocol: Normalization of each sample was performed by random selection of 1 million high-quality reads, each carrying a distinct molecular identifier. Instead of being binned into consensus sequences, reads that shared molecular identifiers were thrown out. MiTCR, set to a Q25 quality threshold and the strictest error-elimination algorithm, was used for CDR3 identification, clonotype clustering and error correction. Lower-bound total TCR beta diversity was estimated with a nonparametric unseen species model using Euler transformation. Using fastp at Q25 and MiXCR, TCRdb reprocessed the public reads and kept productive beta chains. Rows are combined by CDR3 protein, so each entry shows the most common genes and DNA. The V and J calls, along with clone size, are taken from TCRdb and not from the paper's own processing. In this sample the table shows about 1.1 million distinct CDR3 sequences, less than 45% of which occur a single time. The top ten constitute around 12% of the sample.

The roughly 42 donors, aged about 6 to 90 years, were systemically healthy Caucasian individuals from Russia. About 10 milliliters of peripheral blood were collected from each donor into EDTA-treated Vacutainer tubes. PBMCs were isolated by Ficoll-Paque density-gradient centrifugation, with at least 6 million obtained per sample. Trizol reagent was used to extract total RNA from PBMCs, with at least 6 micrograms per sample. The percentages of naive CD45RAhigh/CD27high T cells were determined by flow cytometry on a PBMC aliquot from every donor. This sequence uses TRBV3-1 and TRBJ2-3, and TRBD1 aligns with 9 junction nucleotides. The receptor was isolated from a man between 18 and 29 years old in good health. The material sequenced was blood. The CDR3 protein: CASSQGQGFTDTQYF. The nucleotide sequence is TGTGCCAGCAGCCAGGGACAGGGATTCACAGATACGCAGTATTTT.